These T cell receptor beta chains were read from a single sample in a study of blood T cell repertoires in COVID-19. The protocol was immunoSEQ multiplex PCR, while the TCRdb copy is restricted to in-frame clones and leaves out a portion. The data hold roughly 340,000 clones, with about 89% observed a single time. Specimen: peripheral blood. Receptor source: a woman aged 45 to 65 with COVID-19, enrolled during active disease. CDR3s include the opening cysteine and the closing phenylalanine or tryptophan.

J	V	length	CDR3
TRBJ2-5	TRBV11-2	16	CASSHGLAGVGETQYF
TRBJ1-3	TRBV27	12	CAGTGSGNTIYF
TRBJ1-1	TRBV9	14	CASSVSLENTEAFF
TRBJ2-1	TRBV3-1/TRBV3-2	14	CASRPEGVYNEQFF
TRBJ2-1	TRBV14	14	CASSRLALDNEQFF
TRBJ1-1	TRBV6-2/TRBV6-3	12	CASSRGSTEAFF
TRBJ1-2	TRBV7-9	12	CASSQTNYGYTF
TRBJ1-2	TRBV20-1	13	CSASKGVRYGYTF
TRBJ1-1	TRBV5-1	14	CASSLDTLNTEAFF
TRBJ1-1	TRBV5-6	16	CASSWVRANLNTEAFF
TRBJ1-5	TRBV5-1	13	CASSFYSNQPQHF